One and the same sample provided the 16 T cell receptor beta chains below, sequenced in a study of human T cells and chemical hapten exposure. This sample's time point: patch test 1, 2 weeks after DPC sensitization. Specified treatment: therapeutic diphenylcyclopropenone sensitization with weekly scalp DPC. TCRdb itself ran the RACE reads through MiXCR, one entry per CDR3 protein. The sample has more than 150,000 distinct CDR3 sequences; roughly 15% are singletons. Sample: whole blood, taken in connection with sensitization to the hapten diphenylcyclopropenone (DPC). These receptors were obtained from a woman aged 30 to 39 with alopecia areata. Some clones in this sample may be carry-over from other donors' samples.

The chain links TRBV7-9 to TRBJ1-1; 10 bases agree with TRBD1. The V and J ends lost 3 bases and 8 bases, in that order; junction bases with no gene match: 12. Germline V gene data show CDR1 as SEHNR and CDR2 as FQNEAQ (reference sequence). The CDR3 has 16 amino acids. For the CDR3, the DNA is TGTGCCAGCAGCTTCGTAATGGGACAGGGGAATGAAGAAGCTTTCTTT. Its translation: CASSFVMGQGNEEAFF.

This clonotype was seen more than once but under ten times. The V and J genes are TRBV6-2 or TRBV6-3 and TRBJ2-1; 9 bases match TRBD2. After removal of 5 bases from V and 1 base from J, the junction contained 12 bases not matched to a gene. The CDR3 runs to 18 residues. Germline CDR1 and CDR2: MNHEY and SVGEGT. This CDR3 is CASSLGTVSGGSYNEQFF. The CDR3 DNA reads TGTGCCAGCAGTCTCGGAACCGTGAGCGGGGGGTCCTACAATGAGCAGTTCTTC.

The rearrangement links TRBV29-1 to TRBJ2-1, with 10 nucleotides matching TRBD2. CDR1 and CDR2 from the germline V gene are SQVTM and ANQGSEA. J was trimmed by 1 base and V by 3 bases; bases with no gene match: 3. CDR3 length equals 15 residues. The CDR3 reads CSVDPSGSSYNEQFF. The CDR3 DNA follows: TGCAGCGTTGACCCTAGCGGGAGTTCCTACAATGAGCAGTTCTTC.

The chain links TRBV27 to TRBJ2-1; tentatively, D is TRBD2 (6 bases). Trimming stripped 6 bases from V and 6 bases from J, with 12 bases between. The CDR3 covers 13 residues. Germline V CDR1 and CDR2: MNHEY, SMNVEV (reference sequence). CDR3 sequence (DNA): TGTGCCAGCAGGCGGGATCCAGTCAATGAGCAGTTCTTC. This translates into CASRRDPVNEQFF.

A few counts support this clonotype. CDR3 sequence reads: CASSPPGRTNEKLFF. The CDR3 DNA is TGTGCCAGCTCACCACCGGGAAGAACTAATGAAAAACTGTTTTTT. The rearrangement links TRBV18 to TRBJ1-4; D remains ambiguous. The germline V gene encodes CDR1 KGHSH and CDR2 LQKENI. The CDR3 sequence is 15 residues long. Trimming cost V 0 bases and J 1 base, with 6 bases left between them. Looking up the rest from reference TRBV18 and TRBJ1-4 gives the full variable domain: NAGVMQNPRHLVRRRGQEARLRCSPMKGHSHVYWYRQLPEEGLKFMVYLQKENIIDESGMPKERFSAEFPKEGPSILRIQQVVRGDSAAYFCASSPPGRTNEKLFFGSGTQLSVL.

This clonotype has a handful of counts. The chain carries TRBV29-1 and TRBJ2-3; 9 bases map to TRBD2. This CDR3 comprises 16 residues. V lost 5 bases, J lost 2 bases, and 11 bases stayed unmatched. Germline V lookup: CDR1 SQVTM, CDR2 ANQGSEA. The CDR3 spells CSVLGAREGLTDTQYF. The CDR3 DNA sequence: TGCAGCGTTCTTGGGGCGCGGGAGGGACTCACAGATACGCAGTATTTT.

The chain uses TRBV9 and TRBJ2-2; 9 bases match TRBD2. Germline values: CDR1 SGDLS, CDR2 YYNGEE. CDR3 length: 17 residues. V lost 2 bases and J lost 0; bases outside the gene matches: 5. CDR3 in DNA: TGTGCCAGCAGCGTCGGACTAGCGAACCCGAACACCGGGGAGCTGTTTTTT. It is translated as CASSVGLANPNTGELFF.

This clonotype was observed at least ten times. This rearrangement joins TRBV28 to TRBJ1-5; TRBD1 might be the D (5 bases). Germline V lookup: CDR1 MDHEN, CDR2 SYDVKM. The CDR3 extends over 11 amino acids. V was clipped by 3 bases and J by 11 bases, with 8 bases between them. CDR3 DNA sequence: TGTGCCAGCAGTTTGGGGGGGACCCAGCATTTT. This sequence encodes CASSLGGTQHF.

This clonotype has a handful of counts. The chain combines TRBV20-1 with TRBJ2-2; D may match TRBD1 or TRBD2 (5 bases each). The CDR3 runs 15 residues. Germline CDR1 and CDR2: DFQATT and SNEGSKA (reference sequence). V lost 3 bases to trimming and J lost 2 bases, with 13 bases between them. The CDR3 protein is CSASSGTPNTGELFF. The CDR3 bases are TGCAGTGCTAGTTCCGGGACCCCTAACACCGGGGAGCTGTTTTTT.

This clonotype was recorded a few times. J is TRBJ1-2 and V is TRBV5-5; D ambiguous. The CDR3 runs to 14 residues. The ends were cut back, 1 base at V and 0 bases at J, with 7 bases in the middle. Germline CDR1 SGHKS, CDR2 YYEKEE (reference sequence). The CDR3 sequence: CASSLTAANYGYTF. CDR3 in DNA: TGTGCCAGCAGCTTGACAGCCGCTAACTATGGCTACACCTTC. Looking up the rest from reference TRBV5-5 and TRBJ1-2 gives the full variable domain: DAGVTQSPTHLIKTRGQQVTLRCSPISGHKSVSWYQQVLGQGPQFIFQYYEKEERGRGNFPDRFSARQFPNYSSELNVNALLLGDSALYLCASSLTAANYGYTFGSGTRLTVV.

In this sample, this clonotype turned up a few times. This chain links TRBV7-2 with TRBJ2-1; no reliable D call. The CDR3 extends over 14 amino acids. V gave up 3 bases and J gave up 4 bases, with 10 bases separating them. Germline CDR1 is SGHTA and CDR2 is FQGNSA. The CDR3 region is CASSFNVRYNEQFF. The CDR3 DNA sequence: TGTGCCAGCAGCTTTAACGTTCGGTACAATGAGCAGTTCTTC.

Here the CDR3 reads CSAGQGGTTEAFF. In DNA form, the CDR3 reads TGCAGTGCTGGACAGGGGGGCACCACTGAAGCTTTCTTT. The chain couples TRBV20-1 to TRBJ1-1; the match to TRBD1 covers 10 bases. The germline V gene encodes CDR1 DFQATT and CDR2 SNEGSKA (reference sequence). The CDR3 extends over 13 amino acids. V gave up 5 bases and J gave up 4 bases; unmatched junction bases: 4.

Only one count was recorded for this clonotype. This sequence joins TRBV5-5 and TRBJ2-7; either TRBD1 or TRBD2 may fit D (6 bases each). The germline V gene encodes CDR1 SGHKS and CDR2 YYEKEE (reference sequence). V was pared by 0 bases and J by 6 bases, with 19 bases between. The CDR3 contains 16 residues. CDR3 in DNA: TGTGCCAGCAGCTTGGTCCCGCTAGCCGGAGGGGGCGAGCAGTACTTC. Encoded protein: CASSLVPLAGGGEQYF.

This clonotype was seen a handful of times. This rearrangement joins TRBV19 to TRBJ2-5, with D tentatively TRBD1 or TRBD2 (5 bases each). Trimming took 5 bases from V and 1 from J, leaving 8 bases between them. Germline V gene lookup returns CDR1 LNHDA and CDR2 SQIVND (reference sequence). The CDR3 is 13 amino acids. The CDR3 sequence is CASSRGTQETQYF. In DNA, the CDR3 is TGTGCCAGTAGTCGTGGGACCCAAGAGACCCAGTACTTC. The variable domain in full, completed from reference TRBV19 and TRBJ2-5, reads DGGITQSPKYLFRKEGQNVTLSCEQNLNHDAMYWYRQDPGQGLRLIYYSQIVNDFQKGDIAEGYSVSREKKESFPLTVTSAQKNPTAFYLCASSRGTQETQYFGPGTRLLVL.

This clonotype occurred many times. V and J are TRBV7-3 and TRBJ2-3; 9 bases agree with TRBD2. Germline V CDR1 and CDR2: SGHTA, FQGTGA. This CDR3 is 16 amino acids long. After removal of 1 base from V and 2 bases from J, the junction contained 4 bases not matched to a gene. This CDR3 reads CASSLNGGGDTDTQYF. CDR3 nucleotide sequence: TGTGCCAGCAGCTTAAATGGCGGGGGGGACACAGATACGCAGTATTTT.

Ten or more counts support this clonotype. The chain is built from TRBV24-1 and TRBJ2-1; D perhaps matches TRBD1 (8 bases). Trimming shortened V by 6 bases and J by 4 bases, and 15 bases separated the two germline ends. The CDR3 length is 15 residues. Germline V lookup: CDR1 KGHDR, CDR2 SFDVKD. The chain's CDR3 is CATSSAQGGYNEQFF. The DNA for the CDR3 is TGTGCCACCAGTTCGGCACAGGGGGGGTACAATGAGCAGTTCTTC.